This entry features one TCR beta chain sequence. The antigen is not known. The CDR3 extends over 14 amino acids. Per germline, CDR1 MDHEN and CDR2 SYDVKM. The V and J ends lost 5 bases and 4 bases respectively, with 14 bases between them. Then a second PCR, running about 7 to 11 cycles, was carried out with a sample-barcoded 5' primer and a J-beta primer mix. TCRdb redid the calling of the 5' RACE reads with MiXCR, one entry per CDR3 protein. The sample has roughly 640,000 distinct CDR3 sequences, about 30% seen once. Every donor provided roughly 10 milliliters of peripheral blood. This record belongs to a study of blood T cells in healthy people across ages. Study findings and constraints: Long-lived and aged donors differed, with more naive CD4+ cells and higher diversity in the long-lived.

Source material: blood. The chain employs TRBV28 and TRBJ1-2, with D unclear. The TCR sequence derives from a woman aged 80 or older in good health. CDR3 amino acids: CASSPPTVPYGYTF. In DNA form, the CDR3 reads TGTGCCAGCAGTCCCCCCACAGTACCCTATGGCTACACCTTC.